The next 3 T cell receptor beta chains were all read from a single sample in a study of blood T cell repertoires in COVID-19. The repertoire was sequenced with immunoSEQ multiplex PCR; TCRdb's copy has only in-frame clones and lacks some. The sample includes some 90,000 clones, about four fifths of them seen just once. Sequencing was done on a sample of peripheral blood. The origin of the receptors is a human donor in a cohort sampled during active COVID-19.

This clone came up a few times. V gene TRBV4-1 combines with J gene TRBJ1-5; D is possibly TRBD1 (6 bases). This CDR3 spans 16 amino acids. The germline V gene has CDR1 MGHRA and CDR2 YSYEKL. V lost 0 bases and J 4 bases, leaving 13 bases between the germline ends. The CDR3 is CASSQDSGVGNQPQHF. In DNA form, the CDR3 reads TGCGCCAGCAGCCAAGATTCAGGGGTAGGAAATCAGCCCCAGCATTTT.

This clone was seen a single time. The chain uses TRBV15 and TRBJ2-1, with 7 bases lining up with TRBD1. The CDR3 extends over 14 amino acids. Germline lookup yields CDR1 LNHNV and CDR2 YYDKDF (reference sequence). V gave up 6 bases and J gave up 2 bases; unmatched junction bases: 4. CDR3 in amino acids: CATSGQVTYNEQFF. The CDR3 region has the DNA TGTGCCACCAGTGGACAGGTGACCTACAATGAGCAGTTCTTC.

The rearrangement links TRBV6-5 to TRBJ1-1; D ambiguous. Germline lookup yields CDR1 MNHEY and CDR2 SVGAGI. This CDR3 has 13 residues. V lost 1 base to trimming and J lost 0 bases, with 3 bases between them. DNA for the CDR3: TGTGCCAGCAGTTACTTAGTGAACACTGAAGCTTTCTTT. Residues: CASSYLVNTEAFF.